A single T cell receptor beta chain is shown here with its context. The V end was cut by 6 bases, the J end by 3 bases, with 15 bases between. The CDR3 spans 14 residues. Germline V gene lookup returns CDR1 DFQATT and CDR2 SNEGSKA (reference sequence). The data were obtained in a study of identical twins. A single record per CDR3 protein comes from TCRdb applying MiXCR to the 5' RACE reads. The sample lists 1.5 million to 2 million distinct CDR3 sequences; under 35% were seen once. This TCR derives from a newborn girl in good health. The material sequenced was cord blood. V is TRBV20-1 and J is TRBJ2-4; D is possibly TRBD1 (5 bases). The CDR3 spells CSAIPGQGKNIQYF. In DNA form, the CDR3 reads TGCAGTGCCATCCCCGGCCAGGGCAAAAACATTCAGTACTTC.